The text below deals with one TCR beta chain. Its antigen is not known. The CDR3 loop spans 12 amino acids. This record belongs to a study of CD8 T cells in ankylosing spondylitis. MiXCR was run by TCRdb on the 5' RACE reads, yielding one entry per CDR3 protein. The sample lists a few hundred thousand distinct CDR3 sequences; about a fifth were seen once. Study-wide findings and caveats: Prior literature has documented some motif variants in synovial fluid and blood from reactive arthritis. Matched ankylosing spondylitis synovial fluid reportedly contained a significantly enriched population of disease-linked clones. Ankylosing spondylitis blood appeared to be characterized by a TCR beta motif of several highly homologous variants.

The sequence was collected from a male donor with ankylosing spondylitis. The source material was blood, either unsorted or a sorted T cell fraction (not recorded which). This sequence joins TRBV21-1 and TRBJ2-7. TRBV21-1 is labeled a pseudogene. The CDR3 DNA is TGTGCCAGCAGCGATTCAGCGTATGGGCAGTACTTC. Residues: CASSDSAYGQYF.